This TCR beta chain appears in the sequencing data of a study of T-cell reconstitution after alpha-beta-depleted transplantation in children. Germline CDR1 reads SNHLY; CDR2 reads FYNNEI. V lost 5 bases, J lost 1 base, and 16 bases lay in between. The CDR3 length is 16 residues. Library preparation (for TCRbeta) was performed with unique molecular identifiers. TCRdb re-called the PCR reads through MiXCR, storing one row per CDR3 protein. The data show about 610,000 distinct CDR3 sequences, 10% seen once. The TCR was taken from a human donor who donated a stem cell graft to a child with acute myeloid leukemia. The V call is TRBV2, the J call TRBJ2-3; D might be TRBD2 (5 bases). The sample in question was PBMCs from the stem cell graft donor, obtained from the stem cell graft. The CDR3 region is CASSTGWESGTDTQYF. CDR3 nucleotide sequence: TGTGCCAGCAGTACCGGGTGGGAGAGCGGCACAGATACGCAGTATTTT.